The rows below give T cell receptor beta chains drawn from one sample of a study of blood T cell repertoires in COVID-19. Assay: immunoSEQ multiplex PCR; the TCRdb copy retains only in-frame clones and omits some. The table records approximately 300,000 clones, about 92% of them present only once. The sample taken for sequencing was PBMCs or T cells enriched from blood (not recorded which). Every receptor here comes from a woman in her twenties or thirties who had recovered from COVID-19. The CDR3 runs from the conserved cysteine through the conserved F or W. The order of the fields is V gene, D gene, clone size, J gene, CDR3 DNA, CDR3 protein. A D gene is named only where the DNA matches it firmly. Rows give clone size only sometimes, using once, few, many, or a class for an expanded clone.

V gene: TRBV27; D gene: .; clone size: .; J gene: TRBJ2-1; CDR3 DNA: TGTGCCAGCAGTTTATTGCGGGGTTACAATGAGCAGTTCTTC; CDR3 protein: CASSLLRGYNEQFF
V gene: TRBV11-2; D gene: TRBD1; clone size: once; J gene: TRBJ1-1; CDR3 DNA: TGTGCCAGCAGCTTAGAAGGACAGGCGAACACTGAAGCTTTCTTT; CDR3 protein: CASSLEGQANTEAFF
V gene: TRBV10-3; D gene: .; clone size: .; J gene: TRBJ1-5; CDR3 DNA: TGTGCCATCAGTGCGGGGGAGGGCAATCAGCCCCAGCATTTT; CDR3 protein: CAISAGEGNQPQHF
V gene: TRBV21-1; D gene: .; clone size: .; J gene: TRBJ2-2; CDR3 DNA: TGTGCCAGCAGCCCCCGGACTAGCGGGGGGGAAAAGGACACCGGGGAGCTGTTTTTT; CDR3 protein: CASSPRTSGGEKDTGELFF
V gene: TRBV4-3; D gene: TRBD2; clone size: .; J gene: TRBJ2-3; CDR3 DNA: TGCGCCAGCAGCCCCCGGGTGCAGCGGGGACCGGATACGCAGTATTTT; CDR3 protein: CASSPRVQRGPDTQYF
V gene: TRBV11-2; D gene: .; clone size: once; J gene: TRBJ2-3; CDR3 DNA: TGTGCCAGCAGCGCACAACAGGATCGGAAAACAGATACGCAGTATTTT; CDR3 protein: CASSAQQDRKTDTQYF
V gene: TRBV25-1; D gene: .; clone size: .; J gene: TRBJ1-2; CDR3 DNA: TGTGCCAGCAGTGAATCAAAGTTCGCGTATGGCTACACCTTC; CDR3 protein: CASSESKFAYGYTF
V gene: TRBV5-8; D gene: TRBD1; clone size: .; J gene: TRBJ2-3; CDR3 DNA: TGTGCCAGCAGCTTTCGGACAGGGGTGGGGAGCACAGATACGCAGTATTTT; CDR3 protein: CASSFRTGVGSTDTQYF
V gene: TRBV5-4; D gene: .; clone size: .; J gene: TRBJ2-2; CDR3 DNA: TGTGCCAGCAGCTTGAGGGGTGGCGGCACCGGGGAGCTGTTTTTT; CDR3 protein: CASSLRGGGTGELFF
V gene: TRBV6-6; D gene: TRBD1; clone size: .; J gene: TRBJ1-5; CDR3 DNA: TGTGCCAGCAGCACGCAGGGGGCAGGGTTCCAGCCCCAGCATTTT; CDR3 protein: CASSTQGAGFQPQHF
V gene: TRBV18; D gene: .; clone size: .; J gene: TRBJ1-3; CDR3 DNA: TGTGCCAGCTGGATGGGGGGACCTGGAAACACCATATATTTT; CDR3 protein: CASWMGGPGNTIYF
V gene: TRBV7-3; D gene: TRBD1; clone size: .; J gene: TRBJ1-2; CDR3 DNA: TGTGCCAGCATCATAAAGGGGGCGAGCTATGGCTACACCTTC; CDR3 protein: CASIIKGASYGYTF
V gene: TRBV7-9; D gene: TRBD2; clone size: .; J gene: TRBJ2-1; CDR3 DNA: TGTGCCAGCACCTTAGGTACTAGCGGGAGGCTCGAGCAGTTCTTC; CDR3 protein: CASTLGTSGRLEQFF
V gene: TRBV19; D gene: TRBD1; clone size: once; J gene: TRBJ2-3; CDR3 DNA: TGTGCCAGTAGTACATCCGGGACAGGGACAGATACGCAGTATTTT; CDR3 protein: CASSTSGTGTDTQYF
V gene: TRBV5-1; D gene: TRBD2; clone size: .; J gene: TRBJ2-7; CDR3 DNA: TGCGCCAGCAGCCTCGTCGTTAAGAGCGGGAGCGACGAGCAGTACTTC; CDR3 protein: CASSLVVKSGSDEQYF
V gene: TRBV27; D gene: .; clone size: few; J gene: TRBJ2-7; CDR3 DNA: TGTGCCAGCAGCCCTAGAGGGGGACGCTACGAGCAGTACTTC; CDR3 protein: CASSPRGGRYEQYF
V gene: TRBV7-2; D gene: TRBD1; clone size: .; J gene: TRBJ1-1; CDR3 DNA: TGTGCCAGCAGCCCCGTGACAGGGAGGACTGAAGCTTTCTTT; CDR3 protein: CASSPVTGRTEAFF
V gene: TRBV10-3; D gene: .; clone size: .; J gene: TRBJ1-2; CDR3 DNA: TGTGCCATCAGTGAGTCGCAGGCCTCATTTTCTGGCTACACCTTC; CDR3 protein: CAISESQASFSGYTF
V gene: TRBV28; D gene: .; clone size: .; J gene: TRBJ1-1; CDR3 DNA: TGTGCCAGCAGCACCTCCGGAGCTGAAGCTTTCTTT; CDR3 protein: CASSTSGAEAFF
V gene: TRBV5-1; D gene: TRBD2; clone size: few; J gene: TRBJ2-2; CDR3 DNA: TGCGCCAGCAGCCTACTAGCGGGAGCGACCGGGGAGCTGTTTTTT; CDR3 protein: CASSLLAGATGELFF
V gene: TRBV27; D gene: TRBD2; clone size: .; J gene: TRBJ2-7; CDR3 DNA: TGTGCCAGCAGTTTGAGAGTTGGCGGGAGGAACCCCAACGAGCAGTACTTC; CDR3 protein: CASSLRVGGRNPNEQYF
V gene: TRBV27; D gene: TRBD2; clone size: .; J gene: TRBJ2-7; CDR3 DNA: TGTGCCAGCAGGAATAGCGGGAGCGGGTACGAGCAGTACTTC; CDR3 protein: CASRNSGSGYEQYF
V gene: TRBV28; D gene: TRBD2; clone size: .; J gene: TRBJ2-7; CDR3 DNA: TGTGCCAGCAGTCTAGCGGGAGGGCCCTACGAGCAGTACTTC; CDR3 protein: CASSLAGGPYEQYF
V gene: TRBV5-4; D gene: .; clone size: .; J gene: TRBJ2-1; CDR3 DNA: TGTGCCAGCAGCTTCTCCGGGACACACAATGAGCAGTTCTTC; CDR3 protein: CASSFSGTHNEQFF
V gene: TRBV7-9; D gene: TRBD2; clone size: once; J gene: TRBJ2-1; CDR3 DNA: TGTGCCAGCAGCTTAGAACCCGGGAGGGCCGGGAATGAGCAGTTCTTC; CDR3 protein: CASSLEPGRAGNEQFF
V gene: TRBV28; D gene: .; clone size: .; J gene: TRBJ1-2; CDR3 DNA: TGTGCCAGCAACGGGGGGCGAAACTATGGCTACACCTTC; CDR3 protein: CASNGGRNYGYTF
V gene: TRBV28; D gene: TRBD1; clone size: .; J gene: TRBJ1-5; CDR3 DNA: TGTGCCAGCAGTCGACAGGGCTTTGGCGATCAGCCCCAGCATTTT; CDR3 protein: CASSRQGFGDQPQHF
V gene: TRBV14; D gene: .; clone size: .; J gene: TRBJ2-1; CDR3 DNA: TGTGCCAGCAGCCCATGGAACGGGGCCTACAATGAGCAGTTCTTC; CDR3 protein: CASSPWNGAYNEQFF
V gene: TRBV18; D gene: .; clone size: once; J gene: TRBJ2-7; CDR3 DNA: TGTGCCAGCTCACCACCGGGGGCTACGAGGTACGAGCAGTACTTC; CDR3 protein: CASSPPGATRYEQYF
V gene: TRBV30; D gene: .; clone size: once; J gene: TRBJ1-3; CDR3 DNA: TGTGCCTGGAGCCCCCGGGAAAACACCATATATTTT; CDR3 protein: CAWSPRENTIYF
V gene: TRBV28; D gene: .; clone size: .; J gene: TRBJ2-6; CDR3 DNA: TGTGCCAGCAGTTACCAGTCGGGCTCTGGGGCCAACGTCCTGACTTTC; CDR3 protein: CASSYQSGSGANVLTF
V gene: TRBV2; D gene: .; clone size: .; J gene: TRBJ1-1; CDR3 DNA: TGTGCCAGCGTTGGAGAGAACACTGAAGCTTTCTTT; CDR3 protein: CASVGENTEAFF
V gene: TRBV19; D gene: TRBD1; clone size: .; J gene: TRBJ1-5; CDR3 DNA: TGTGCCAGTAGTATACCAGGGGGCGGACAGCCCCAGCATTTT; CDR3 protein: CASSIPGGGQPQHF
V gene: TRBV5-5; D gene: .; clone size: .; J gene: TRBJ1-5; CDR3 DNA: TGTGCCAGCAGCCCGGAGGGGCACGGGCAGCCCCAGCATTTT; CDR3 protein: CASSPEGHGQPQHF
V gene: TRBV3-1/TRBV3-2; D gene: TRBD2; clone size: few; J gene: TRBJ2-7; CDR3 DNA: TGTGCCAGCAGCCAAGAGGGACTAGCGGGAGGGTACGAGCAGTACTTC; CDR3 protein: CASSQEGLAGGYEQYF
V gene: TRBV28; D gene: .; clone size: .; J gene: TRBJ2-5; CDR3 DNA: TGTGCCAGCAGCGCGGGACGGCAAGAGACCCAGTACTTC; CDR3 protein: CASSAGRQETQYF
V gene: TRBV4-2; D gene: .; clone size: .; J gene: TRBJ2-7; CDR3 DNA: TGTGCCAGCAGCCATGACAGCTTTAACTACGAGCAGTACTTC; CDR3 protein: CASSHDSFNYEQYF
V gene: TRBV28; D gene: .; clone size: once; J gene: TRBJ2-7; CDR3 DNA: TGTGCCAGCAGTTTTCCCCTACAGGGCTTAAGCTCCTACGAGCAGTACTTC; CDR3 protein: CASSFPLQGLSSYEQYF
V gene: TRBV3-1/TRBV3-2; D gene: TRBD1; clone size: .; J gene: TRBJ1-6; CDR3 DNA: TGTGCCAGCAGCCAAACCGGGCCCAGGGGGGCACCCCTCCACTTT; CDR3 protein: CASSQTGPRGAPLHF
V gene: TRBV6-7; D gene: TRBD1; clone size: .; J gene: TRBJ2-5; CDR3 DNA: TGTGCCAGCAGTTACTCGAAGGGGGCGGGGACCCAGTACTTC; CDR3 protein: CASSYSKGAGTQYF
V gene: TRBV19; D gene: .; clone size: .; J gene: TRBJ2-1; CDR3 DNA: TGTGCCAGTAGTATAGGAACCAGGGGATCCTACAATGAGCAGTTCTTC; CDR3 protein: CASSIGTRGSYNEQFF
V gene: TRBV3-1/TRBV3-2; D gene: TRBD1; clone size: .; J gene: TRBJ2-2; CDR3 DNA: TGTGCCAGCAGCCAGTTCGCGGGACAGGGGCGGAAAACCGGGGAGCTGTTTTTT; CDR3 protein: CASSQFAGQGRKTGELFF
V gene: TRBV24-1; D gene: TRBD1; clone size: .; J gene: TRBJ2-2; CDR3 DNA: TGTGCCACCAGTGATGCCGGGACAGGGTTTGTCCGGGAGCTGTTTTTT; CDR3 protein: CATSDAGTGFVRELFF
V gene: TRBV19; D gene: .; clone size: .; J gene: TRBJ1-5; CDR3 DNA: TGTGCCAGTGACCCGGGTGGGGCCAATCAGCCCCAGCATTTT; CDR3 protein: CASDPGGANQPQHF
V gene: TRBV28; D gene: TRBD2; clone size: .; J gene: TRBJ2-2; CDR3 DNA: TGTGCCAGCAGCCCTACCCTGCGGTTAGCGGGAGAGTCTGCCGGGGAGCTGTTTTTT; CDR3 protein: CASSPTLRLAGESAGELFF
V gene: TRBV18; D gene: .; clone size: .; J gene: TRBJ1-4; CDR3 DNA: TGTGCCAGCTCGCGAAGCGGCTTAGGGGAAAAACTGTTTTTT; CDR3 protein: CASSRSGLGEKLFF
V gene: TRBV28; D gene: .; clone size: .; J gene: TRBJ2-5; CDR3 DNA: TGTGCCAGCAGTTCGTGGACACCAGGGGAGACCCAGTACTTC; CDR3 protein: CASSSWTPGETQYF
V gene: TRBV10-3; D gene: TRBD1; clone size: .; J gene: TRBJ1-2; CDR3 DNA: TGTGCCATCAGTGAGTCGAGGGACAGGGGAGGCTACACCTTC; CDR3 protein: CAISESRDRGGYTF
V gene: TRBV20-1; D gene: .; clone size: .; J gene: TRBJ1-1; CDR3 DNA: TGCAGTGCTCAGAAGAACACTGAAGCTTTCTTT; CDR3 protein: CSAQKNTEAFF
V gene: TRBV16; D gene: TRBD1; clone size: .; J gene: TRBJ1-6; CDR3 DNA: TGTGCCAGCAGCCAGATTCAGGGGGGAGGATCACCCCTCCACTTT; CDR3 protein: CASSQIQGGGSPLHF
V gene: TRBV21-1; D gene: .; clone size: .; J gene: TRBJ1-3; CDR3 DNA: TGTGCCAGCAGCAAAGCGGGGCCCCTATGGAAAGATGGAAACACCATATATTTT; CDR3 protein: CASSKAGPLWKDGNTIYF
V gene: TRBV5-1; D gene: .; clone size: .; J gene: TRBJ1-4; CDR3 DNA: TGCGCCAGCAGCTTGGGTCGAGGGTCTAATGAAAAACTGTTTTTT; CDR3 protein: CASSLGRGSNEKLFF
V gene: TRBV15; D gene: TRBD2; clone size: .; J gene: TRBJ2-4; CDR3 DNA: TGTGCCACCAGCAGAGCTAGCGGAATAGCCAAAAACATTCAGTACTTC; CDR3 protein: CATSRASGIAKNIQYF